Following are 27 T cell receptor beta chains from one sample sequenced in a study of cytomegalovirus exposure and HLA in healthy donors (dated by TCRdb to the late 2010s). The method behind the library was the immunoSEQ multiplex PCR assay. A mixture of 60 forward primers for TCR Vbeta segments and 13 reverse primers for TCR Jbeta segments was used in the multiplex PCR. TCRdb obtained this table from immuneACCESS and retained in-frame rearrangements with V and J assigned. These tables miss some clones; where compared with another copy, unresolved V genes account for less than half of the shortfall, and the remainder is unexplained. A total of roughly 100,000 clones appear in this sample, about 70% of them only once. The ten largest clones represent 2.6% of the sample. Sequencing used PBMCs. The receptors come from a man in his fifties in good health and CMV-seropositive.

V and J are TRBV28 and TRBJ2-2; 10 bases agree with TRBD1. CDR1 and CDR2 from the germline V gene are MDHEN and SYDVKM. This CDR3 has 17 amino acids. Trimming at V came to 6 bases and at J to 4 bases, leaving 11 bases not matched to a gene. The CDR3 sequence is CASRAEGQGRGTGELFF. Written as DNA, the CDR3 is TGTGCCAGCAGAGCAGAGGGACAGGGGAGAGGCACCGGGGAGCTGTTTTTT.

CDR3 in DNA: TGTGCCAGCAGTGAAGTGGAAGGGGAGGGCGAGCAGTACTTC. It translates to CASSEVEGEGEQYF. The genes are TRBV2 and TRBJ2-7, with TRBD2 matching 7 bases. V lost 1 base and J lost 6; bases outside the gene matches: 6. This CDR3 is built from 14 residues. CDR1 and CDR2 from the germline V gene are SNHLY and FYNNEI.

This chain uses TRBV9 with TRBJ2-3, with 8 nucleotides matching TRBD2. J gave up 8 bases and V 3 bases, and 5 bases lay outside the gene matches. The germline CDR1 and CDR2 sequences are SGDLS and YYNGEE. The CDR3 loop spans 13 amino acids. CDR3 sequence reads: CASSASGGPTQYF. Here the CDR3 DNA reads TGTGCCAGCAGCGCTTCGGGGGGGCCTACGCAGTATTTT.

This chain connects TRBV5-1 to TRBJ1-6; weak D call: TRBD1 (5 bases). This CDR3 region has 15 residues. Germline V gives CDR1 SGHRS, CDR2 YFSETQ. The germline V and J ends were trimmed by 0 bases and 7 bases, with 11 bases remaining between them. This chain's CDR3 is CASSLEWTQNSPLHF. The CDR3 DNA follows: TGCGCCAGCAGCTTGGAATGGACACAAAATTCACCCCTCCACTTT.

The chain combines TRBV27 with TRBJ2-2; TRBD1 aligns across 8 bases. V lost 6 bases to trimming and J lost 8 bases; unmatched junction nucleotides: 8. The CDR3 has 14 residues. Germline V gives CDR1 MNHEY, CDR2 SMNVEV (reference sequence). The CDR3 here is CASSPDRVLGELFF. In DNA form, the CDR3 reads TGTGCCAGCAGCCCGGACAGGGTCTTAGGGGAGCTGTTTTTT.

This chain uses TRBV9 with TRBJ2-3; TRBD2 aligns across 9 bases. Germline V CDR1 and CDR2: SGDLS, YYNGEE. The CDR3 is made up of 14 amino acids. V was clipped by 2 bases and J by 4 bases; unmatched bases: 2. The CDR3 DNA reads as TGTGCCAGCAGCGTGACTAGCGGAGCAGATACGCAGTATTTT. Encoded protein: CASSVTSGADTQYF.

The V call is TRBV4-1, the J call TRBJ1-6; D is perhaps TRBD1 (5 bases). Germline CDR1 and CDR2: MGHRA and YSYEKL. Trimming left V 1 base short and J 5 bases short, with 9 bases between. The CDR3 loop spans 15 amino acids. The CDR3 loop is CASSQGTPNNSPLHF. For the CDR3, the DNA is TGCGCCAGCAGCCAAGGGACACCGAATAATTCACCCCTCCACTTT.

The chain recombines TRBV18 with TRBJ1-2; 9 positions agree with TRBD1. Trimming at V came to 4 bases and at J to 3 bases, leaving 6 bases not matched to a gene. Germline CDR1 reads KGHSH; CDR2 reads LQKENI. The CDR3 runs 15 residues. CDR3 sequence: CASSRGGDRDYGYTF. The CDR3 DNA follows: TGTGCCAGCTCACGAGGCGGGGACAGGGACTATGGCTACACCTTC.

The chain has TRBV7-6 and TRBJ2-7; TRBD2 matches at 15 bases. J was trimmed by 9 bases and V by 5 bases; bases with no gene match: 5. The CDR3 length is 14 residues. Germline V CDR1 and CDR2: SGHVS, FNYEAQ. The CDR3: CASSTGLAGGRQYF. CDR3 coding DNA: TGTGCCAGCAGCACCGGACTAGCGGGAGGGCGGCAGTACTTC.

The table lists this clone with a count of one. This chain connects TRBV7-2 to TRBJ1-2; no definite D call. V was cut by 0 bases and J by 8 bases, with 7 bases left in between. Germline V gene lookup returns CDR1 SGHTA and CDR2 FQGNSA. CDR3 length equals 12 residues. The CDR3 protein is CASSLAQNGYTF. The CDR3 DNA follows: TGTGCCAGCAGCTTAGCCCAGAACGGCTACACCTTC. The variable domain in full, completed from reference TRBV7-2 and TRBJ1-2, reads GAGVSQSPSNKVTEKGKDVELRCDPISGHTALYWYRQSLGQGLEFLIYFQGNSAPDKSGLPSDRFSAERTGGSVSTLTIQRTQQEDSAVYLCASSLAQNGYTFGSGTRLTVV.

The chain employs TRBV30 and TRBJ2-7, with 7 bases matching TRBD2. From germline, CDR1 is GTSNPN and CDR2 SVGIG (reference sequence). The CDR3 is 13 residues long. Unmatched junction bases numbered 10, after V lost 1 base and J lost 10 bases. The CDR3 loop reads CAWSEVGGSQQYF. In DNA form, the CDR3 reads TGTGCCTGGAGTGAAGTCGGCGGGAGTCAACAGTACTTC.

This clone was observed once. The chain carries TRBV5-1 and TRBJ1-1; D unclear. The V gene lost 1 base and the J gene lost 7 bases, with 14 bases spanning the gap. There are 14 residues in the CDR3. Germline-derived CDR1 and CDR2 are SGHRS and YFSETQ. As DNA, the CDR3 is TGCGCCAGCAGCTTGTGGGAGGACCGGGGTGAAGCTTTCTTT. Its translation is CASSLWEDRGEAFF.

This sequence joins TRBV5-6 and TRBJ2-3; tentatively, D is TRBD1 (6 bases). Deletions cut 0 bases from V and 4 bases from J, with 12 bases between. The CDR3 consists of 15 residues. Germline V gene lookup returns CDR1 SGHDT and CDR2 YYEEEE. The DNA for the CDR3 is TGTGCCAGCAGCTTGGTCGGGACATCGTCAGATACGCAGTATTTT. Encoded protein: CASSLVGTSSDTQYF.

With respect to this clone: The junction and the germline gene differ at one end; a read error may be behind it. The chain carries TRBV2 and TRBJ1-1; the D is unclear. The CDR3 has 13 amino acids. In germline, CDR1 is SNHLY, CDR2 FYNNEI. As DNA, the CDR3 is TGTGCCAGCAGTTCTACGCCGAACGCTGAAGCTTTCTTT. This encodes CASSSTPNAEAFF.

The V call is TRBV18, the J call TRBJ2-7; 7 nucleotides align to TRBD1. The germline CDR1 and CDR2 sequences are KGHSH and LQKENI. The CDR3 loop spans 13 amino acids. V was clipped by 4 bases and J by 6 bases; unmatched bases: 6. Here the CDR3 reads CASSQRQGSEQYF. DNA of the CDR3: TGTGCCAGCTCACAAAGACAGGGCTCCGAGCAGTACTTC.

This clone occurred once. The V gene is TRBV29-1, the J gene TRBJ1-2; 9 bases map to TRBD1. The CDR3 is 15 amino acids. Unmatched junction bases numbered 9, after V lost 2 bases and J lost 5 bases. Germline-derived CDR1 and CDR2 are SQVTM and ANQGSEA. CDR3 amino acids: CSVEFYGQGTYGYTF. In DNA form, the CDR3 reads TGCAGCGTTGAATTCTATGGACAGGGGACTTATGGCTACACCTTC.

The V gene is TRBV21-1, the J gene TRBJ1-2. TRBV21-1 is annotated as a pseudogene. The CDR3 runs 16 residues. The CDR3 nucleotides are TGTGCCAGCAGCCACTTGGGGGGGCTCGCTAACTATGGCTACACCTTC. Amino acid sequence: CASSHLGGLANYGYTF.

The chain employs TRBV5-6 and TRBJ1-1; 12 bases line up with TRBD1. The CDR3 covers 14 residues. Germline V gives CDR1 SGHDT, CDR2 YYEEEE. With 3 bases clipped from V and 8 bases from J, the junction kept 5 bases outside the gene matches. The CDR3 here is CASSSRDRGPEAFF. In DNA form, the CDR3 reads TGTGCCAGCAGCTCCCGGGACAGGGGGCCGGAAGCTTTCTTT.

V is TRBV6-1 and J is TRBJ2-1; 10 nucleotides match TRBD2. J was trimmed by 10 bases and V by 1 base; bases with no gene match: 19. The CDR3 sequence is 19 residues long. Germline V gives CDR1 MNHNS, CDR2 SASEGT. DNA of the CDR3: TGTGCCAGCAGTGAAGTGGGGGGGCCTCGGAAGCGGGAGGGCCGGGAGCAGTTCTTC. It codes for CASSEVGGPRKREGREQFF.

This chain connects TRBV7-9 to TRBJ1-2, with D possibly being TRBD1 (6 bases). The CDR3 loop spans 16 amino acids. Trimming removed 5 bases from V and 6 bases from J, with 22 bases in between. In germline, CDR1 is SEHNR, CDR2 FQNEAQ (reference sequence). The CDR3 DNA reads TGTGCCAGCAGCCCTTCTCCAGGGGTGGAACCCCATGGCTACACCTTC. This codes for CASSPSPGVEPHGYTF.

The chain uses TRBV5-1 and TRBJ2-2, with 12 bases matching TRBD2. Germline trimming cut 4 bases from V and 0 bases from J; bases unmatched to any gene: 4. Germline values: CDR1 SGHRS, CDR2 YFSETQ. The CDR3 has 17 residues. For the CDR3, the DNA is TGCGCCAGCAGCCCCGGACTAGCGGGGACGAACACCGGGGAGCTGTTTTTT. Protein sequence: CASSPGLAGTNTGELFF. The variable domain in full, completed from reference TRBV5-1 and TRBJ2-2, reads KAGVTQTPRYLIKTRGQQVTLSCSPISGHRSVSWYQQTPGQGLQFLFEYFSETQRNKGNFPGRFSGRQFSNSRSEMNVSTLELGDSALYLCASSPGLAGTNTGELFFGEGSRLTVL.

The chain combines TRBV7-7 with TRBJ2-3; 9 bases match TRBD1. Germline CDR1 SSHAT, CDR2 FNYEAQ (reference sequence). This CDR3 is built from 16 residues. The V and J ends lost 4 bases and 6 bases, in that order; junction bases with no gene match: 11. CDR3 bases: TGTGCCAGCAGCTCGCCCCGACAGGGGGGCTTCGATACGCAGTATTTT. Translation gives CASSSPRQGGFDTQYF.

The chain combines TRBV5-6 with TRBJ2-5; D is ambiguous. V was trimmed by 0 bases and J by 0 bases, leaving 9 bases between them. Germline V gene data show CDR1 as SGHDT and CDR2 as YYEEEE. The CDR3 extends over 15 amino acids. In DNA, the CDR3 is TGTGCCAGCAGCTTGGGACACAAGTACCAAGAGACCCAGTACTTC. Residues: CASSLGHKYQETQYF.

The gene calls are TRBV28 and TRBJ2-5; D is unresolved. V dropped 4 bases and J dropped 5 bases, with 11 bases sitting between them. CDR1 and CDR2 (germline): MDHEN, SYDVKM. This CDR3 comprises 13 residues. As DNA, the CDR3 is TGTGCCAGCAGTTCCCCGGGTAGGGAGACCCAGTACTTC. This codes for CASSSPGRETQYF.

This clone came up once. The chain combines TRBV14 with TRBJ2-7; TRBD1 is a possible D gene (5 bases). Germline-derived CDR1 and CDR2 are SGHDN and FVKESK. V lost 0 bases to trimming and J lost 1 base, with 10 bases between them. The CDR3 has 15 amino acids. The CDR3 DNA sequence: TGTGCCAGCAGCCAAGAAAGGGGATTGTCCTACGAGCAGTACTTC. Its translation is CASSQERGLSYEQYF. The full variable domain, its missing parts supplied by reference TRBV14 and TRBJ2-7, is EAGVTQFPSHSVIEKGQTVTLRCDPISGHDNLYWYRRVMGKEIKFLLHFVKESKQDESGMPNNRFLAERTGGTYSTLKVQPAELEDSGVYFCASSQERGLSYEQYFGPGTRLTVT.

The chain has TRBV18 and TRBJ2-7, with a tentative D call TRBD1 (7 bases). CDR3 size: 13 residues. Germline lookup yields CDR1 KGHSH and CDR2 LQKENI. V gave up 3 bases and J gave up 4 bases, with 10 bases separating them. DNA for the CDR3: TGTGCCAGCTCACCCCCAGGGGGGTACGAGCAGTACTTC. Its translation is CASSPPGGYEQYF.

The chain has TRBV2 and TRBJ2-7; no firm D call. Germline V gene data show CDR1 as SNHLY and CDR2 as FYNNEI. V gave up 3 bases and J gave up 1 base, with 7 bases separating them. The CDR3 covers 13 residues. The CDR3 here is CASSDDSSYEQYF. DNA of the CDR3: TGTGCCAGCAGTGACGACTCTTCCTACGAGCAGTACTTC.